The rows below give T cell receptor beta chains drawn from one sample of a study of T cell responses to AZD1222 COVID-19 vaccine. The assay was immunoSEQ multiplex PCR, and TCRdb's table has in-frame clones only and misses some. The table shows roughly 150,000 clones, with around 91% occurring only once. The sample here was peripheral blood, taken on day 0 of AZD1222 vaccination. The source of these receptors is an adult in good health. Each CDR3 is given with its conserved first and last residue. D genes are given only for firm matches. A clone size is listed for some rows: how often the clone was seen (once, few, many), or a class if it is expanded.

.,once,TRBJ1-3,TRBV30,TGTGCCTGGAGAAGGATAAACCAGTTTGCCGGAAACACCATATATTTT,CAWRRINQFAGNTIYF
TRBD2,.,TRBJ2-1,TRBV7-6,TGTGCCAGCAGCCCTACGCTAGCGGGAGGGTACAATGAGCAGTTCTTC,CASSPTLAGGYNEQFF
.,few,TRBJ2-2,TRBV19,TGTGCCAGTAAACTAGCGAACACCGGGGAGCTGTTTTTT,CASKLANTGELFF
.,.,TRBJ2-3,TRBV11-3,TGTGCCAGCAGCCGAGGCTTAGAGAGTGGCACAGATACGCAGTATTTT,CASSRGLESGTDTQYF
TRBD2,.,TRBJ2-1,TRBV4-3,TGCGCCAGCAGCCAAGATAGGGACTACGGCAATGAGCAGTTCTTC,CASSQDRDYGNEQFF
TRBD1,.,TRBJ2-1,TRBV29-1,TGCAGCGTTGAAGATCCATGGCGGACAGGGAGTATGAATGAGCAGTTCTTC,CSVEDPWRTGSMNEQFF
.,.,TRBJ2-7,TRBV12-3/TRBV12-4,TGTGCCAGCAGTTCCCCCACAAGCTACGAGCAGTACTTC,CASSSPTSYEQYF
.,.,TRBJ2-2,TRBV6-4,TGTGCCAGCAGTGACCCCCCGACCGGGGAGCTGTTTTTT,CASSDPPTGELFF
.,.,TRBJ2-3,TRBV18,TGTGCCAGCTCACCACCGGATGGAGGGGATACGCAGTATTTT,CASSPPDGGDTQYF
TRBD2,once,TRBJ2-7,TRBV28,TGTGCCAGCAGACCTAGCGGGAGGGCCTACGAGCAGTACTTC,CASRPSGRAYEQYF
TRBD1,once,TRBJ2-1,TRBV6-5,TGTGCCAGCAGTCCAGGGGGCGCTTACAATGAGCAGTTCTTC,CASSPGGAYNEQFF
TRBD2,.,TRBJ2-7,TRBV10-2,TGCGCCAGCAGTGAGTCGACTAGCGGGAGGGCCGAGCAGTACTTC,CASSESTSGRAEQYF
TRBD2,once,TRBJ2-1,TRBV2,TGTGCCAGCAGTGAAGGGACTAGCGGGAGTAATGAGCAGTTCTTC,CASSEGTSGSNEQFF
.,.,TRBJ2-7,TRBV4-1,TGCGCCAGCAGCCAAGTAGCGGGTGGAGGGGGGTACGAGCAGTACTTC,CASSQVAGGGGYEQYF